The source of this T cell receptor (beta chain) is a study of PD-1 blockade in classical Hodgkin lymphoma. Per germline, CDR1 MRHNA and CDR2 SNTAGT. The V end lost 3 bases, the J end lost 1 base, and 12 bases lay between the germline ends. The CDR3 spans 15 residues. The time point: cycle 4 day 1 (C4D1), after 5 to 7 weeks of nivolumab. Relapse was seen in all patients after autologous stem cell transplantation, and brentuximab vedotin exposure was variable. Repertoires were generated with immunoSEQ multiplex PCR, while TCRdb's copy carries only in-frame clones and drops some. The sample shows approximately 21,000 clones, more than 70% of them seen only once. General study points: Nivolumab initiation under 1 year post-ASCT meant exclusion. Reasons behind the repertoire differences stay unclear, perhaps disease activity or earlier therapy. Patients with a complete response exhibited baseline diversity comparable to newly diagnosed patients. Newly diagnosed patients reportedly trailed healthy donors in baseline TCR diversity.

About this clone itself: Its antigen is unknown.

This receptor was obtained from a human donor with classical Hodgkin lymphoma. The sample was peripheral blood mononuclear cells (PBMCs), taken before the fourth cycle of nivolumab. The chain couples TRBV6-4 to TRBJ2-5; D ambiguous. CDR3: CASSDGFRFQETQYF. In nucleotides, the CDR3 is TGTGCCAGCAGTGATGGGTTCCGCTTCCAAGAGACCCAGTACTTC.